The 28 T cell receptor beta chains in this list originate from one sample, sequenced in a study of blood T cell repertoires in COVID-19. The table came from immunoSEQ multiplex PCR; TCRdb's copy has only in-frame clones and leaves some out. Of 54,000 or so clones listed, about 80% are singletons. Sequenced input: peripheral blood. All receptors come from a woman older than 75 with acute or convalescent COVID-19.

The gene calls are TRBV19 and TRBJ2-2; D possibly corresponds to TRBD2 (6 bases). Germline assignment: CDR1 LNHDA and CDR2 SQIVND (reference sequence). The CDR3 has 16 amino acids. The V end lost 2 bases, the J end lost 6 bases, and 16 bases lay between the germline ends. The CDR3 region is CASSINLGGRSGELFF. The CDR3, as DNA: TGTGCCAGTAGTATAAATTTGGGGGGAAGATCCGGGGAGCTGTTTTTT.

The chain is built from TRBV6-5 and TRBJ1-6; 9 bases align to TRBD1. The V gene's germline CDR1 is MNHEY and CDR2 SVGAGI. The length of the CDR3 is 15 residues. The ends lost 3 bases at V and 9 bases at J; junction bases unmatched: 6. DNA for the CDR3: TGTGCCAGCAGTTATACACAGGGGGCGCTTTCACCCCTCCACTTT. It is translated as CASSYTQGALSPLHF.

The V call is TRBV6-1, the J call TRBJ1-1; D possibly corresponds to TRBD1 (6 bases). V was pared by 4 bases and J by 1 base, with 16 bases between. This CDR3 spans 16 amino acids. Germline CDR1 reads MNHNS; CDR2 reads SASEGT. The CDR3 reads CASSADRNLKNTEAFF. In DNA form, the CDR3 reads TGTGCCAGCAGTGCAGACAGGAACCTTAAGAACACTGAAGCTTTCTTT.

The chain has TRBV11-2 and TRBJ2-7; 8 bases agree with TRBD2. Germline V CDR1 and CDR2: SGHAT, FQNNGV. V was clipped by 1 base and J by 2 bases; unmatched bases: 10. The CDR3 is made up of 17 amino acids. The CDR3 loop is CASSLGGTSGQAYEQYF. The CDR3 DNA follows: TGTGCCAGCAGCTTAGGGGGTACTAGCGGCCAGGCCTACGAGCAGTACTTC.

This clone has a handful of counts. The chain recombines TRBV14 with TRBJ1-2; D gene uncertain. The CDR3 contains 12 residues. CDR1 SGHDN and CDR2 FVKESK come from the germline V gene. V was trimmed by 0 bases and J by 7 bases, leaving 6 bases between them. CDR3: CASSQDWAGYTF. For the CDR3, the DNA is TGTGCCAGCAGCCAAGATTGGGCTGGCTACACCTTC.

This chain uses TRBV15 with TRBJ1-4; D might be TRBD1 (6 bases). The CDR3 spans 14 residues. Trimming removed 6 bases at V and 7 bases at J, with 15 bases between. CDR1 and CDR2 (germline): LNHNV, YYDKDF (reference sequence). The CDR3: CATRERGQAEKLFF. The DNA of the CDR3 is TGTGCCACCAGAGAGCGGGGGCAGGCTGAAAAACTGTTTTTT.

This clone occurred a few times. CDR3 bases: TGTGCCAGCAGTCCAAGACAGAACAATGAGCAGTTCTTC. Translating gives CASSPRQNNEQFF. This chain connects TRBV6-5 to TRBJ2-1, with D tentatively TRBD1 (5 bases). The germline gives CDR1 MNHEY, CDR2 SVGAGI. The V end lost 5 bases, the J end lost 5 bases, and 10 bases lay between the germline ends. This CDR3 comprises 13 residues.

The V call is TRBV2, the J call TRBJ2-1, with D possibly TRBD2 on 7 matching bases. Germline lookup yields CDR1 SNHLY and CDR2 FYNNEI. V gave up 0 bases and J gave up 9 bases, with 15 bases separating them. The CDR3 runs to 15 residues. CDR3 sequence: CASSEAGGPFGEQFF. In DNA form, the CDR3 reads TGTGCCAGCAGTGAAGCGGGGGGGCCATTTGGTGAGCAGTTCTTC.

The V gene is TRBV4-2, the J gene TRBJ2-3; no clear D gene. Germline lookup yields CDR1 LGHNA and CDR2 YNFKEQ. This CDR3 has 12 amino acids. Trimming shortened V by 5 bases and J by 2 bases, and 5 bases separated the two germline ends. The CDR3 sequence: CASSLHTDTQYF. CDR3 nucleotides: TGTGCCAGCAGCTTACACACAGATACGCAGTATTTT.

This clone was recorded once. The V call is TRBV18, the J call TRBJ1-1, with 7 bases aligning to TRBD1. The germline gives CDR1 KGHSH, CDR2 LQKENI. J lost 4 bases, V lost 6 bases, and 8 bases had no gene match. The CDR3 extends over 14 amino acids. In nucleotides, the CDR3 is TGTGCCAGCTCCCTAGGACAGGAGGGCACTGAAGCTTTCTTT. As protein: CASSLGQEGTEAFF.

This clone was counted a single time. The chain employs TRBV5-1 and TRBJ2-3; TRBD1 matches at 9 bases. The CDR3 has 16 residues. V shed 4 bases and J 3 bases; nucleotides not matched to a gene: 9. Germline V gene sequence: CDR1 SGHRS, CDR2 YFSETQ. For the CDR3, the DNA is TGCGCCAGCAGCCTAGGGGCGGGACAGGGAACAGATACGCAGTATTTT. Its translation: CASSLGAGQGTDTQYF.

The chain couples TRBV19 to TRBJ2-1; 10 bases are shared with TRBD1. Germline lookup yields CDR1 LNHDA and CDR2 SQIVND (reference sequence). V dropped 4 bases and J dropped 6; count of bases not matched to a gene: 9. The CDR3 is made up of 16 amino acids. CDR3 in amino acids: CASSNPDRGHPNEQFF. The CDR3 coding sequence is TGTGCCAGTAGTAACCCCGACAGGGGGCATCCCAATGAGCAGTTCTTC.

Here the CDR3 DNA reads TGTGCCAGCAGTGAAAGAGGGTGGGGCACCGGGGAGCTGTTTTTT. As protein: CASSERGWGTGELFF. The J gene is TRBJ2-2, the V gene TRBV6-1; weak D call: TRBD2 (5 bases). CDR3 length: 15 amino acids. Trimming took 2 bases from V and 4 from J, leaving 11 bases between them. Germline V gives CDR1 MNHNS, CDR2 SASEGT.

The V call is TRBV25-1, the J call TRBJ2-1; 16 positions agree with TRBD2. V lost 6 bases and J lost 8; bases outside the gene matches: 13. This CDR3 comprises 18 residues. The germline gives CDR1 MGHDK, CDR2 SYGVNS. CDR3 protein: CASRGGLAGGPRAYEQFF. For the CDR3, the DNA is TGTGCCAGCAGAGGGGGACTAGCGGGAGGGCCGCGGGCTTATGAGCAGTTCTTC.

The V call is TRBV4-1, the J call TRBJ1-6; D is uncertain. CDR3 length: 16 residues. Deletions cut 1 base from V and 0 bases from J, with 7 bases between. CDR1 is MGHRA, CDR2 YSYEKL, per germline. CDR3 sequence: CASSQAPSSYNSPLHF. The CDR3, as DNA: TGCGCCAGCAGCCAAGCTCCGAGCTCCTATAATTCACCCCTCCACTTT.

V gene TRBV6-2 or TRBV6-3 combines with J gene TRBJ2-3; possible D gene TRBD1, 6 bases. CDR1 is MNHEY and CDR2 is SVGEGT in the germline V gene. V was pared by 2 bases and J by 2 bases, with 8 bases between. The CDR3 is 14 residues long. CDR3 in DNA: TGTGCCAGCAGTTACGGGACACTCACAGATACGCAGTATTTT. It specifies CASSYGTLTDTQYF.

This chain joins TRBV6-2 or TRBV6-3 and TRBJ2-7; 9 nucleotides agree with TRBD1. V lost 5 bases, J lost 3 bases, and 5 bases stayed unmatched. Looked up from germline, CDR1 is MNHEY and CDR2 is SVGEGT. CDR3 length equals 14 residues. The CDR3 DNA is TGTGCCAGCAGTCCGGGACAGGGTCTCTACGAGCAGTACTTC. It specifies CASSPGQGLYEQYF.

This clone has only one observation. The chain couples TRBV7-8 to TRBJ2-7, with 10 bases lining up with TRBD1. Unmatched junction bases numbered 10, after V lost 5 bases and J lost 6 bases. The germline CDR1 and CDR2 sequences are SGHVS and FQNEAQ. The CDR3 length is 15 residues. CDR3 sequence: CASSHTGTGVGEQYF. In DNA, the CDR3 is TGTGCCAGCAGCCACACCGGGACAGGGGTCGGCGAGCAGTACTTC.

This sequence joins TRBV11-2 and TRBJ1-1, with TRBD1 matching over 7 bases. V shed 5 bases and J 4 bases; nucleotides not matched to a gene: 7. Germline V gene lookup returns CDR1 SGHAT and CDR2 FQNNGV. This CDR3 spans 14 amino acids. CDR3 in amino acids: CASSRGGVGTEAFF. The CDR3 DNA sequence: TGTGCCAGCAGCCGAGGGGGCGTCGGCACTGAAGCTTTCTTT.

This chain connects TRBV6-6 to TRBJ1-5, with 7 bases lining up with TRBD1. Germline values: CDR1 MNHNY, CDR2 SVGAGI (reference sequence). The CDR3 runs to 16 residues. J lost 3 bases, V lost 4 bases, and 9 bases had no gene match. CDR3 in amino acids: CASSSGTKGANQPQHF. CDR3 nucleotides: TGTGCCAGCAGTTCCGGGACAAAGGGGGCCAATCAGCCCCAGCATTTT.

By sample fraction, this clone is medium-sized. The gene calls are TRBV18 and TRBJ2-7, with 12 positions matching TRBD1. The ends lost 4 bases at V and 5 bases at J; junction bases unmatched: 6. Germline V CDR1 and CDR2: KGHSH, LQKENI. CDR3 length: 15 amino acids. The CDR3 bases are TGTGCCAGCTCACAAGGGACAGGGGGCTACGACGAGCAGTACTTC. Protein product: CASSQGTGGYDEQYF.

This clone turned up a few times. Here the CDR3 DNA reads TGTGCCAGCAGGGGGGGGGCCCAGTACTTC. Protein sequence: CASRGGAQYF. The V call is TRBV11-2, the J call TRBJ2-5, with 7 bases lining up with TRBD2. The ends lost 6 bases at V and 9 bases at J; junction bases unmatched: 1. Looked up from germline, CDR1 is SGHAT and CDR2 is FQNNGV. The CDR3 is 10 residues long.

This clone was seen a single time. V usage is TRBV27 and J usage is TRBJ2-3; 9 nucleotides match TRBD2. Looked up from germline, CDR1 is MNHEY and CDR2 is SMNVEV (reference sequence). The CDR3 length is 17 residues. J was trimmed by 5 bases and V by 6 bases; bases with no gene match: 15. The CDR3 DNA reads TGTGCCAGCAGCCACCTTACAGGGAGCGGGAGGAGAGATACGCAGTATTTT. This codes for CASSHLTGSGRRDTQYF.

This CDR3 reads CASSRKTSGGAYNEQFF. CDR3 bases: TGCGCCAGCAGCCGGAAAACTAGCGGGGGGGCCTACAATGAGCAGTTCTTC. The chain has TRBV5-1 and TRBJ2-1; 13 bases are shared with TRBD2. V trimming: 4 bases; J trimming: 2 bases; junction bases outside the gene matches: 6. The CDR3 runs 17 residues. CDR1 and CDR2 from the germline V gene are SGHRS and YFSETQ.

This sequence joins TRBV7-9 and TRBJ2-7, with D possibly TRBD2 on 6 matching bases. CDR1 and CDR2 from the germline V gene are SEHNR and FQNEAQ (reference sequence). V was cut by 3 bases and J by 6 bases, with 15 bases left in between. The CDR3 is 14 residues long. CDR3 residues: CASSFDGSGPEQYF. In DNA form, the CDR3 reads TGTGCCAGCAGCTTCGACGGGAGCGGACCCGAGCAGTACTTC.

The chain employs TRBV11-2 and TRBJ1-1, with D possibly matching TRBD1 (6 bases). V was clipped by 1 base and J by 5 bases, with 11 bases between them. Germline CDR1 and CDR2: SGHAT and FQNNGV. There are 14 residues in the CDR3. In nucleotides, the CDR3 is TGTGCCAGCAGCTTAGTACAGGGAAGTACTGAAGCTTTCTTT. It is translated as CASSLVQGSTEAFF.

This chain links TRBV5-4 with TRBJ2-1; possible D gene TRBD2, 5 bases. The CDR3 length is 16 residues. V was pared by 4 bases and J by 0 bases, with 14 bases between. Germline V gives CDR1 SGHNT, CDR2 YYREEE (reference sequence). CDR3 region: CASSHGGGSSYNEQFF. The CDR3 region has the DNA TGTGCCAGCAGCCACGGAGGCGGAAGCTCCTACAATGAGCAGTTCTTC. Combining the CDR3 with reference TRBV5-4 and TRBJ2-1 gives the whole variable domain ETGVTQSPTHLIKTRGQQVTLRCSSQSGHNTVSWYQQALGQGPQFIFQYYREEENGRGNFPPRFSGLQFPNYSSELNVNALELDDSALYLCASSHGGGSSYNEQFFGPGTRLTVL.

This chain joins TRBV7-9 and TRBJ2-7, with 10 bases aligning to TRBD1. CDR1 SEHNR and CDR2 FQNEAQ come from the germline V gene (reference sequence). This CDR3 contains 16 residues. V lost 4 bases and J lost 6; bases outside the gene matches: 12. CDR3 in amino acids: CASSWGDRGFRREQYF. In DNA form, the CDR3 reads TGTGCCAGCAGCTGGGGGGACAGGGGATTTCGTCGCGAGCAGTACTTC.